The 32 T cell receptor beta chains in this list originate from one sample, sequenced in a study of T cells in Graves' hyperthyroidism and ophthalmopathy. Using RNA transcripts as the source, TCR beta CDR3 regions were amplified. The TCR CDR3 was amplified in a first-round RT-PCR using the HTBI primer set. TCRdb analysed the multiplex PCR reads with MiXCR anew, one entry per CDR3 protein. The sample records around 420,000 distinct CDR3 sequences, around 15% being singletons. Sequencing was performed on blood. The receptor set was obtained from a woman aged 18-35 years with Graves' hyperthyroidism.

The gene calls are TRBV9 and TRBJ2-1, with D hard to call. Germline V gene data show CDR1 as SGDLS and CDR2 as YYNGEE. The CDR3 length is 12 residues. V was shortened by 0 bases and J by 7 bases, with 5 bases between the two germline ends. CDR3 amino acids: CASSVAENEQFF. The CDR3 DNA is TGTGCCAGCAGCGTAGCTGAGAATGAGCAGTTCTTC. Full variable domain (missing parts from reference TRBV9 and TRBJ2-1): DSGVTQTPKHLITATGQRVTLRCSPRSGDLSVYWYQQSLDQGLQFLIQYYNGEERAKGNILERFSAQQFPDLHSELNLSSLELGDSALYFCASSVAENEQFFGPGTRLTVL.

This clonotype was counted ten times or more. In DNA form, the CDR3 reads TGTGCCAGCAGTGTGACAGGGGGCTTAACTGGAAACACCATATATTTT. This gives the protein CASSVTGGLTGNTIYF. The chain has TRBV28 and TRBJ1-3, with TRBD1 identical over 10 bases. The CDR3 loop spans 16 amino acids. The V and J ends lost 5 bases and 2 bases, in that order; junction bases with no gene match: 6. CDR1 is MDHEN, CDR2 SYDVKM, per germline.

The chain employs TRBV5-6 and TRBJ2-1; 11 bases are a match to TRBD2. With V trimmed by 0 bases and J by 0 bases, 8 bases remained unmatched. The CDR3 covers 19 residues. The V gene's germline CDR1 is SGHDT and CDR2 YYEEEE. The CDR3 loop is CASSLAGLAENPSYNEQFF. DNA of the CDR3: TGTGCCAGCAGCTTGGCGGGACTAGCGGAGAACCCCTCCTACAATGAGCAGTTCTTC.

This clonotype occurred many times. This CDR3 is CASPLESYNEQFF. The CDR3 coding sequence is TGTGCCAGCCCCCTAGAAAGCTACAATGAGCAGTTCTTC. This chain links TRBV6-2 or TRBV6-3 with TRBJ2-1; no clear D. Trimming pared 8 bases from V and 3 bases from J, leaving 11 bases between. The CDR3 has 13 amino acids. CDR1 is MNHEY and CDR2 is SVGEGT in the germline V gene.

This clonotype was seen a few times. The genes are TRBV19 and TRBJ2-5; maybe TRBD1 (6 bases). CDR1 and CDR2 (germline): LNHDA, SQIVND (reference sequence). The CDR3 has 15 amino acids. V lost 4 bases, J lost 1 base, and 13 bases lay in between. CDR3 amino acids: CASSNRGRGQETQYF. As DNA, the CDR3 is TGTGCCAGTAGTAACCGGGGCAGGGGCCAAGAGACCCAGTACTTC.

This chain links TRBV11-2 with TRBJ1-3; perhaps TRBD1 as D (5 bases). The CDR3 is 15 amino acids. The germline gives CDR1 SGHAT, CDR2 FQNNGV. V dropped 1 base and J dropped 4 bases, with 11 bases sitting between them. The CDR3 region has the DNA TGTGCCAGCAGCTTAGCGGGGGGTTGGGGAAACACCATATATTTT. Protein product: CASSLAGGWGNTIYF.

The genes are TRBV5-1 and TRBJ2-7; TRBD2 matches at 8 bases. J gave up 5 bases and V 1 base, and 2 bases lay outside the gene matches. The CDR3 extends over 13 amino acids. Germline V CDR1 and CDR2: SGHRS, YFSETQ. Here the CDR3 DNA reads TGCGCCAGCAGCTTGCTTAGCGGGAACGAGCAGTACTTC. Translating gives CASSLLSGNEQYF.

This clonotype was recorded many times. The genes are TRBV6-1 and TRBJ1-2, with D perhaps matching TRBD1 (5 bases). Germline CDR1 MNHNS, CDR2 SASEGT. Trimming removed 7 bases at V and 5 bases at J, with 14 bases between. CDR3 length equals 13 residues. CDR3 bases: TGTGCCAGCAACGGAGGGGAGGATTATGGCTACACCTTC. Translated: CASNGGEDYGYTF.

This clonotype has at least ten counts. The chain uses TRBV27 and TRBJ1-2, with 8 bases lining up with TRBD1. Germline V CDR1 and CDR2: MNHEY, SMNVEV (reference sequence). The trim removed 2 bases at V and 4 bases at J, leaving 9 bases unmatched. The CDR3 contains 16 residues. The chain's CDR3 is CASSLVPTTGGYGYTF. The DNA of the CDR3 is TGTGCCAGCAGTTTAGTGCCCACTACAGGGGGCTATGGCTACACCTTC.

The CDR3 region is CASSTGGGTTKETQYF. As DNA, the CDR3 is TGTGCCAGCAGCACCGGGGGGGGGACTACTAAAGAGACCCAGTACTTC. This chain connects TRBV9 to TRBJ2-5; 8 bases line up with TRBD2. There are 16 residues in the CDR3. Trimming took 4 bases from V and 3 from J; bases not matched to a gene: 11. Germline lookup yields CDR1 SGDLS and CDR2 YYNGEE.

The V call is TRBV11-2, the J call TRBJ2-7; 8 bases map to TRBD2. Germline V gives CDR1 SGHAT, CDR2 FQNNGV. The J segment lost 5 bases and the V segment lost 4 bases, leaving 13 bases of the junction unmatched. This CDR3 contains 16 residues. CDR3 nucleotides: TGTGCCAGCAGCTCCCCCTTAGTAGCGGGAAGACACGAGCAGTACTTC. This codes for CASSSPLVAGRHEQYF.

This clonotype was seen many times. V gene TRBV6-2 or TRBV6-3 combines with J gene TRBJ1-3; TRBD1 matches 7 bases. Germline V lookup: CDR1 MNHEY, CDR2 SVGEGT. The CDR3 spans 16 residues. After removal of 3 bases from V and 2 bases from J, the junction contained 7 bases not matched to a gene. The CDR3 spells CASSYDSGTAGNTIYF. The CDR3 DNA reads TGTGCCAGCAGTTATGATTCCGGGACAGCTGGAAACACCATATATTTT.

This clonotype was detected ten times or more. The rearrangement uses TRBV6-2 or TRBV6-3 and TRBJ2-1; weak D call: TRBD2 (5 bases). Per the germline V gene, CDR1 is MNHEY and CDR2 is SVGEGT. With 0 bases removed from V and 3 bases from J, the gap between germline ends came to 12 bases. The CDR3 runs to 16 residues. CDR3: CASSYSSSADYNEQFF. CDR3 DNA sequence: TGTGCCAGCAGTTACTCGTCATCAGCGGACTACAATGAGCAGTTCTTC.

This clonotype was counted many times. J is TRBJ2-7 and V is TRBV5-1, with 7 bases matching TRBD1. The CDR3 has 13 amino acids. Trimming took 4 bases from V and 3 from J; bases not matched to a gene: 4. From germline, CDR1 is SGHRS and CDR2 YFSETQ. The CDR3 nucleotides are TGCGCCAGCAGCCCGGACAGGTACTACGAGCAGTACTTC. Translation gives CASSPDRYYEQYF.

This clonotype was seen only a few times. The chain carries TRBV7-2 and TRBJ2-7, with D perhaps TRBD1 (5 bases). CDR3 length: 14 amino acids. CDR1 and CDR2 (germline): SGHTA, FQGNSA. V lost 5 bases and J lost 2, with 13 bases in between. The CDR3 nucleotides read TGTGCCAGCAGCCTTTCGACAGAGACCTACGAGCAGTACTTC. Its protein is CASSLSTETYEQYF.

This clonotype was counted only a few times. The gene calls are TRBV19 and TRBJ2-5; D unclear. The CDR3 runs to 15 residues. Germline V gene data show CDR1 as LNHDA and CDR2 as SQIVND (reference sequence). V dropped 1 base and J dropped 5 bases, with 14 bases sitting between them. The CDR3 is CASSIVAEVHETQYF. CDR3 sequence (DNA): TGTGCCAGTAGTATAGTCGCAGAGGTCCACGAGACCCAGTACTTC.

This clonotype was found many times. The chain combines TRBV30 with TRBJ1-5, with D possibly matching TRBD1 (5 bases). Germline CDR1 reads GTSNPN; CDR2 reads SVGIG (reference sequence). V was cut by 2 bases and J by 2 bases, with 13 bases left in between. The CDR3 is 15 residues long. CDR3 region: CAWSNPRAGNQPQHF. The CDR3 DNA reads TGTGCCTGGAGTAACCCCAGGGCAGGCAATCAGCCCCAGCATTTT.

The chain combines TRBV6-2 or TRBV6-3 with TRBJ1-2; the D gene is possibly TRBD1 (5 bases). This CDR3 contains 15 residues. Germline values: CDR1 MNHEY, CDR2 SVGEGT. Trimming shortened V by 7 bases and J by 4 bases, and 19 bases separated the two germline ends. The CDR3 DNA reads TGTGCCAGCACTGAGGGACGCGGGTCAGTCTATGGCTACACCTTC. It is translated as CASTEGRGSVYGYTF.

This clonotype was seen ten or more times. V is TRBV29-1 and J is TRBJ2-1; a weak D match, TRBD1 (6 bases). The germline gives CDR1 SQVTM, CDR2 ANQGSEA. The CDR3 totals 14 residues. Deletions cut 0 bases from V and 9 bases from J, with 15 bases between. The CDR3 reads CSVEEQGRMPEQFF. Written as DNA, the CDR3 is TGCAGCGTTGAAGAACAGGGCCGTATGCCTGAGCAGTTCTTC.

This clonotype was observed at least ten times. This chain uses TRBV28 with TRBJ2-1; D ambiguous. Germline CDR1 and CDR2: MDHEN and SYDVKM. Trimming pared 3 bases from V and 7 bases from J, leaving 10 bases between. The CDR3 extends over 13 amino acids. The CDR3 DNA reads as TGTGCCAGCAGTTTCTCCCTTGGTAATGAGCAGTTCTTC. Translated, it gives CASSFSLGNEQFF. Based on the CDR3 plus reference TRBV28 and TRBJ2-1, the full variable domain is DVKVTQSSRYLVKRTGEKVFLECVQDMDHENMFWYRQDPGLGLRLIYFSYDVKMKEKGDIPEGYSVSREKKERFSLILESASTNQTSMYLCASSFSLGNEQFFGPGTRLTVL.

The table lists this clonotype with many counts. The genes are TRBV28 and TRBJ2-7, with 7 nucleotides matching TRBD1. V trimming: 8 bases; J trimming: 3 bases; junction bases outside the gene matches: 4. The CDR3 has 12 residues. Germline V gene data show CDR1 as MDHEN and CDR2 as SYDVKM. In nucleotides, the CDR3 is TGTGCCAGCGAGCGGACAGGCTACGAGCAGTACTTC. It translates to CASERTGYEQYF.

This clonotype was detected a few times. The chain couples TRBV20-1 to TRBJ1-2; 11 positions agree with TRBD1. After removal of 5 bases from V and 2 bases from J, the junction contained 4 bases not matched to a gene. The CDR3 totals 14 residues. The V gene's germline CDR1 is DFQATT and CDR2 SNEGSKA (reference sequence). Here the CDR3 reads CSARRTGGNYGYTF. CDR3 nucleotide sequence: TGCAGTGCTCGTCGGACAGGGGGCAACTATGGCTACACCTTC.

This chain joins TRBV7-2 and TRBJ1-6; D gene unclear. CDR1 is SGHTA and CDR2 is FQGNSA in the germline V gene. The V gene lost 2 bases and the J gene lost 9 bases, with 14 bases spanning the gap. The CDR3 runs to 15 residues. CDR3 protein: CASSLYLVRSSPLHF. DNA of the CDR3: TGTGCCAGCAGCTTATACCTAGTCCGGAGTTCACCCCTCCACTTT.

The gene calls are TRBV5-5 and TRBJ1-3; no reliable D call. The CDR3 is 15 residues long. Trimming took 1 base from V and 1 from J, leaving 9 bases between them. CDR1 SGHKS and CDR2 YYEKEE come from the germline V gene (reference sequence). CDR3 sequence: CASSLHGLSGNTIYF. In DNA, the CDR3 is TGTGCCAGCAGCTTGCACGGGCTTTCTGGAAACACCATATATTTT. Full variable domain (missing parts from reference TRBV5-5 and TRBJ1-3): DAGVTQSPTHLIKTRGQQVTLRCSPISGHKSVSWYQQVLGQGPQFIFQYYEKEERGRGNFPDRFSARQFPNYSSELNVNALLLGDSALYLCASSLHGLSGNTIYFGEGSWLTVV.

This clonotype has only a few counts. The chain recombines TRBV5-5 with TRBJ1-6, with D uncertain. CDR1 is SGHKS, CDR2 YYEKEE, per germline (reference sequence). With 1 base removed from V and 6 bases from J, the gap between germline ends came to 20 bases. The CDR3 is made up of 18 amino acids. The CDR3 reads CASSLRYGETIRNSPLHF. The CDR3 bases are TGTGCCAGCAGCTTGAGATATGGGGAAACGATTCGTAATTCACCCCTCCACTTT.

This clonotype was observed a handful of times. The rearrangement uses TRBV7-3 and TRBJ2-2; D gene uncertain. Trimming cost V 4 bases and J 4 bases, with 7 bases left between them. The CDR3 loop spans 13 amino acids. From germline, CDR1 is SGHTA and CDR2 FQGTGA. The CDR3 region is CASSSDGTGELFF. The CDR3 bases are TGTGCCAGCAGCTCCGACGGCACCGGGGAGCTGTTTTTT.

The chain carries TRBV6-1 and TRBJ2-7; D is possibly TRBD1 or TRBD2 (5 bases each). V dropped 3 bases and J dropped 3 bases, with 12 bases sitting between them. The length of the CDR3 is 14 residues. Germline assignment: CDR1 MNHNS and CDR2 SASEGT. The CDR3 DNA follows: TGTGCCAGCAGTGAGGCCGGGACGGTCTACGAGCAGTACTTC. Its protein is CASSEAGTVYEQYF.

In this sample, this clonotype turned up many times. The CDR3 loop is CASSPPHWDGVREQYF. The CDR3 nucleotides read TGTGCCAGCAGTCCTCCCCACTGGGACGGGGTACGGGAGCAGTACTTC. V is TRBV28 and J is TRBJ2-7, with D perhaps assigned TRBD1 or TRBD2 (5 bases each). Germline V gives CDR1 MDHEN, CDR2 SYDVKM. This CDR3 region has 16 residues. Between the trimmed V and J ends, which lost 5 bases and 7 bases, there was a span of 24 bases.

This clonotype was seen repeatedly, ten times or more. V is TRBV20-1 and J is TRBJ1-2, with TRBD1 matching 10 bases. The CDR3 spans 15 residues. The germline V gene has CDR1 DFQATT and CDR2 SNEGSKA (reference sequence). V trimming: 4 bases; J trimming: 4 bases; junction bases outside the gene matches: 9. The CDR3 bases are TGCAGTGCTAAAGCTCGGGACAGGGGCCCCTATGGCTACACCTTC. Its translation: CSAKARDRGPYGYTF.

This clonotype has ten or more counts. V gene TRBV20-1 combines with J gene TRBJ1-5; 8 nucleotides align to TRBD1. Trimming removed 4 bases from V and 6 bases from J; junction bases left unmatched: 8. Germline values: CDR1 DFQATT, CDR2 SNEGSKA (reference sequence). The CDR3 consists of 14 residues. DNA for the CDR3: TGCAGTGCTATTCGGACAGGGTCTGGTCAGCCCCAGCATTTT. Protein product: CSAIRTGSGQPQHF.

The sample holds a few counts of this clonotype. The chain has TRBV6-2 or TRBV6-3 and TRBJ2-7; a weak D match, TRBD1 (6 bases). The CDR3 runs to 14 residues. V lost 5 bases and J lost 2, with 13 bases in between. CDR1 and CDR2 (germline): MNHEY, SVGEGT. The CDR3 DNA is TGTGCCAGCAGTACAGGGACGGAGACCTACGAGCAGTACTTC. It is translated as CASSTGTETYEQYF.

In nucleotides, the CDR3 is TGTGCCAGCAGCCCGTTTGGACAGCTTAACACCGGGGAGCTGTTTTTT. The encoded protein is CASSPFGQLNTGELFF. The V call is TRBV6-1, the J call TRBJ2-2, with D perhaps TRBD1 (6 bases). The CDR3 has 16 amino acids. Per the germline V gene, CDR1 is MNHNS and CDR2 is SASEGT. Trimming left V 6 bases short and J 2 bases short, with 16 bases between.